These 18 T cell receptor beta chains came from one sample sequenced in a study of CXCR3-negative and CXCR3-positive naive CD8 T cells. The TRB libraries of cDNA were built by UMI-labeled 5' RACE. From its re-call of the 5' RACE reads, TCRdb lists each CDR3 protein once, without DNA. The listing records over 100,000 distinct CDR3 sequences. The sequencing input was naive CXCR3- CD8+ T cells from blood. Subset indicated: CD45RO-CCR7+CD27+CD95- naive CD8+ T cells lacking CXCR3 (TNR3-). Receptors were obtained from a human donor in good health. Some clones in this sample may be carry-over from other donors' samples.

The CDR3 here is CASSFLRPISYEQYF. The chain has TRBV28 and TRBJ2-7. In germline, CDR1 is MDHEN, CDR2 SYDVKM. The CDR3 covers 15 residues.

V is TRBV5-1 and J is TRBJ2-7; TCRdb's D call of TRBD1 is untestable without DNA. The V gene's germline CDR1 is SGHRS and CDR2 YFSETQ. The CDR3 runs 13 residues. CDR3 sequence: CASSLGSPDEQYF.

The rearrangement joins TRBV14 to TRBJ2-1. This CDR3 region has 13 residues. Germline V gene lookup returns CDR1 SGHDN and CDR2 FVKESK. The CDR3 sequence is CASSLVYNNEQFF.

The CDR3 loop reads CASSQSLAGGTDTQYF. This chain connects TRBV4-1 to TRBJ2-3; absent DNA, TCRdb's TRBD2 call cannot be checked. Germline V gives CDR1 MGHRA, CDR2 YSYEKL. This CDR3 contains 16 residues.

The CDR3: CASSPLTEQTTGELFF. The chain combines TRBV6-5 with TRBJ2-2; TCRdb names TRBD1, which stays unverified in the absence of DNA. This CDR3 has 16 amino acids. Germline V gene sequence: CDR1 MNHEY, CDR2 SVGAGI.

V gene TRBV19 combines with J gene TRBJ1-5; TCRdb gives TRBD1 as the D gene, but with no DNA this cannot be confirmed. CDR3 length: 14 residues. Germline values: CDR1 LNHDA, CDR2 SQIVND (reference sequence). This CDR3 is CASSQMGGNQPQHF.

The genes are TRBV5-1 and TRBJ1-1. The V gene's germline CDR1 is SGHRS and CDR2 YFSETQ. This CDR3 region has 13 residues. CDR3 region: CASSLGLNTEAFF.

CDR3: CASSPDYVSNQPQHF. This rearrangement joins TRBV28 to TRBJ1-5. This CDR3 has 15 residues. CDR1 and CDR2 from the germline V gene are MDHEN and SYDVKM.

The chain couples TRBV12-3 or TRBV12-4 to TRBJ2-1. The CDR3 spans 14 residues. The CDR3 is CASSSGGLYNEQFF.

This chain uses TRBV21-1 with TRBJ1-2. TRBV21-1 is classified as a pseudogene. CDR3 length: 14 residues. The CDR3 loop is CASSKGAELHGYTF.

The CDR3 is CASSTEGGAPLNEKLFF. The chain employs TRBV9 and TRBJ1-4; TCRdb picks TRBD1, but there is no DNA to check that call. This CDR3 contains 17 residues. Germline V gives CDR1 SGDLS, CDR2 YYNGEE.

This chain uses TRBV6-4 with TRBJ2-7. The germline V gene has CDR1 MRHNA and CDR2 SNTAGT. This CDR3 contains 14 residues. CDR3: CASTRTGESYEQYF.

The rearrangement links TRBV20-1 to TRBJ2-2; TCRdb reports TRBD2, a call that lacks DNA to check it against. Per germline, CDR1 DFQATT and CDR2 SNEGSKA (reference sequence). The CDR3 extends over 17 amino acids. The CDR3: CSARDNNVEGNTGELFF.

V and J are TRBV15 and TRBJ2-2. CDR1 and CDR2 from the germline V gene are LNHNV and YYDKDF (reference sequence). The CDR3 runs to 16 residues. The CDR3 sequence is CATRATSRPNTGELFF.

The genes are TRBV10-2 and TRBJ2-1. The CDR3 loop spans 14 amino acids. Germline V lookup: CDR1 WSHSY, CDR2 SAAADI. The CDR3 reads CASSPDMAYNEQFF.

The chain has TRBV11-3 and TRBJ2-7; as DNA is missing, the TRBD1 call by TCRdb cannot be tested. The CDR3 loop spans 12 amino acids. In germline, CDR1 is SGHNT, CDR2 YENEEA. CDR3 residues: CALGSAPHEQYF.

This chain joins TRBV6-5 and TRBJ2-1; TCRdb picks TRBD2, but there is no DNA to check that call. CDR1 and CDR2 (germline): MNHEY, SVGAGI. The CDR3 length is 15 residues. CDR3 residues: CASSPGTPAANEQFF.

This sequence joins TRBV29-1 and TRBJ2-2; without DNA, the TCRdb call of TRBD1 cannot be checked. The CDR3 is 13 residues long. The V gene's germline CDR1 is SQVTM and CDR2 ANQGSEA. The CDR3 sequence: CSGTVANTGELFF.